The T cell receptor (beta chain) described here comes from a study of blood T cell repertoires in COVID-19. At the level of the study: PBMCs, B-cell-depleted T cells, or T cells were the source of the cDNA or gDNA that made up the material.

Patients at the Seattle site were enrolled during active infection and followed longitudinally. Original analysis: Reference gene primer amplification in the assay estimated nucleated cell counts. Profiling relied on immunoSEQ multiplex PCR, and the TCRdb table lists in-frame clones only, not all of them. The V and J calls and clone size come from that table; D and trimming were worked out from the DNA. The sample has around 340,000 clones, about 92% seen once. CDR1 is ENHRY and CDR2 is SYGVKD in the germline V gene. The germline V and J ends were trimmed by 2 bases and 4 bases, with 14 bases remaining between them. The CDR3 has 15 amino acids. This clone was seen a single time.

The V gene is TRBV10-3, the J gene TRBJ1-1, with a weak D call TRBD1 (5 bases). This sequence originates from a woman aged 55-70 years with COVID-19, enrolled during active disease. The source material was peripheral blood. CDR3 in DNA: TGTGCCATCAGTGAGGGGGCAGGTTTGGGCACTGAAGCTTTCTTT. Translation gives CAISEGAGLGTEAFF.